This TCR beta chain was identified in a study of T cells in narcolepsy. Study-wide points: Comparing one patient's CSF and blood CD4+ clonotypes highlighted HCRT- and TRIB2-specific autoreactive clonotypes.

V lost 6 bases and J 0 bases, leaving 15 bases between the germline ends. The length of the CDR3 is 15 residues. The V gene's germline CDR1 is SGHRS and CDR2 YFSETQ. Concerning this clone itself: Its antigen is as yet unknown.

This table comes from immunoSEQ multiplex PCR, and its TCRdb copy is limited to in-frame clones, with some not included. The table includes about 25,000 clones, 80% to 90% detected once. Sequenced: CD45RA- memory CD4+ T cells from PBMCs. J is TRBJ1-1 and V is TRBV5-1; TRBD1 is a possible D gene (5 bases). The origin of this receptor is a human donor with narcolepsy. CDR3: CASTRTGDLNTEAFF. In DNA, the CDR3 is TGCGCCAGCACCCGTACGGGGGATTTGAACACTGAAGCTTTCTTT.